The 25 T cell receptor beta chains below come from one sample, sequenced in a study of shared clonotypes between healthy human individuals. The table came from immunoSEQ multiplex PCR; TCRdb's copy has only in-frame clones and leaves some out. This sample yields about 2.4 million clones, of which more than 85% are seen a single time; 0.36% belongs to the top ten. Sequencing input: naive CD4+ T cells from PBMCs. This sample's subset: CD45RA+ positively selected. All receptors derive from a man younger than 30 in good health. Some clones in this sample may be carry-over from other donors' samples.

The chain carries TRBV15 and TRBJ2-2; 7 positions agree with TRBD2. J gave up 2 bases and V 1 base, and 4 bases lay outside the gene matches. Germline V CDR1 and CDR2: LNHNV, YYDKDF (reference sequence). This CDR3 has 16 amino acids. DNA of the CDR3: TGTGCCACCAGCAGAGGGACTAGTGTAAACACCGGGGAGCTGTTTTTT. Its translation: CATSRGTSVNTGELFF. Using reference TRBV15 and TRBJ2-2 for the parts outside the CDR3, the full variable domain is DAMVIQNPRYQVTQFGKPVTLSCSQTLNHNVMYWYQQKSSQAPKLLFHYYDKDFNNEADTPDNFQSRRPNTSFCFLDIRSPGLGDTAMYLCATSRGTSVNTGELFFGEGSRLTVL.

This clone appeared a single time. The gene calls are TRBV19 and TRBJ2-3, with 12 bases that match TRBD2. With 10 bases clipped from V and 1 base from J, the junction kept 3 bases outside the gene matches. CDR1 LNHDA and CDR2 SQIVND come from the germline V gene (reference sequence). The CDR3 loop spans 14 amino acids. CDR3 amino acids: CATRLAGGTDTQYF. CDR3 sequence (DNA): TGTGCCACGAGACTAGCGGGAGGCACAGATACGCAGTATTTT.

The chain combines TRBV4-3 with TRBJ1-2, with TRBD1 matching over 10 bases. The CDR3 totals 17 residues. V lost 0 bases to trimming and J lost 3 bases; unmatched junction nucleotides: 7. CDR1 LGHNA and CDR2 YSLEER come from the germline V gene. The CDR3 loop reads CASSQDISGQGYYGYTF. As DNA, the CDR3 is TGCGCCAGCAGCCAAGATATTTCGGGACAGGGGTACTATGGCTACACCTTC.

This rearrangement joins TRBV7-2 to TRBJ1-1; TRBD1 aligns across 7 bases. The CDR3 contains 16 residues. Germline loops: CDR1 SGHTA, CDR2 FQGNSA. The V segment lost 5 bases and the J segment 1 base; nucleotides outside the gene matches: 10. CDR3 DNA: TGTGCCAGCAGCGCAGCTCAGGGGGTTGGGAACACTGAAGCTTTCTTT. Translating it yields CASSAAQGVGNTEAFF.

The genes are TRBV6-6 and TRBJ1-5; 7 bases agree with TRBD1. V lost 4 bases, J lost 7 bases, and 10 bases stayed unmatched. This CDR3 is 15 amino acids long. Germline V gene lookup returns CDR1 MNHNY and CDR2 SVGAGI (reference sequence). The CDR3 sequence: CASSLGGGVRQPQHF. The CDR3 DNA reads TGTGCCAGCAGTTTGGGAGGGGGCGTTAGGCAGCCCCAGCATTTT.

With respect to this clone: The sample has other DNA sequences that encode this CDR3 too. V and J are TRBV5-1 and TRBJ2-5, with TRBD2 identical over 11 bases. The V and J ends lost 1 base and 2 bases, in that order; junction bases with no gene match: 1. The CDR3 is 15 amino acids. The germline CDR1 and CDR2 sequences are SGHRS and YFSETQ. CDR3 region: CASSLRLAGQETQYF. The CDR3 DNA reads as TGCGCCAGCAGCTTGCGACTAGCGGGACAAGAGACCCAGTACTTC.

The CDR3: CASSPDVEGLYGYTF. The CDR3 DNA reads TGTGCCAGCTCCCCAGACGTTGAAGGCCTCTATGGCTACACCTTC. V usage is TRBV18 and J usage is TRBJ1-2, with D unresolved. Germline V CDR1 and CDR2: KGHSH, LQKENI. CDR3 length: 15 amino acids. Trimming left V 6 bases short and J 4 bases short, with 18 bases between.

The chain is built from TRBV5-1 and TRBJ2-3; tentative D call: TRBD2 (7 bases). V was trimmed by 2 bases and J by 4 bases, leaving 14 bases between them. The germline CDR1 and CDR2 sequences are SGHRS and YFSETQ. The CDR3 contains 15 residues. In DNA, the CDR3 is TGCGCCAGCAGCTTTGCGGGGGCAGGGGCAGATACGCAGTATTTT. Encoded protein: CASSFAGAGADTQYF.

The V gene is TRBV6-5, the J gene TRBJ2-7; 9 bases match TRBD2. V was pared by 5 bases and J by 9 bases, with 11 bases of the junction left unmatched. Germline V CDR1 and CDR2: MNHEY, SVGAGI. The CDR3 sequence is 14 residues long. The CDR3 region is CASSARTSVDGQYF. As DNA, the CDR3 is TGTGCCAGCAGTGCCCGGACTAGCGTTGACGGGCAGTACTTC.

The rearrangement joins TRBV28 to TRBJ1-2, with 8 positions matching TRBD1. The J segment lost 12 bases and the V segment lost 4 bases, leaving 4 bases of the junction unmatched. Germline CDR1 reads MDHEN; CDR2 reads SYDVKM. There are 11 residues in the CDR3. In DNA, the CDR3 is TGTGCCAGCAGTTCCCGACAGGGGAACACCTTC. This translates into CASSSRQGNTF.

The chain joins TRBV28 to TRBJ1-1; 9 nucleotides match TRBD1. V dropped 2 bases and J dropped 8; count of bases not matched to a gene: 9. The germline CDR1 and CDR2 sequences are MDHEN and SYDVKM. The CDR3 covers 15 residues. CDR3 residues: CASSLPGQGKLEAFF. Here the CDR3 DNA reads TGTGCCAGCAGTTTACCCGGACAGGGGAAATTAGAAGCTTTCTTT. Variable domain in full (rest from reference TRBV28 and TRBJ1-1): DVKVTQSSRYLVKRTGEKVFLECVQDMDHENMFWYRQDPGLGLRLIYFSYDVKMKEKGDIPEGYSVSREKKERFSLILESASTNQTSMYLCASSLPGQGKLEAFFGQGTRLTVV.

The chain has TRBV27 and TRBJ2-7; possible D gene TRBD1, 6 bases. Germline V gene lookup returns CDR1 MNHEY and CDR2 SMNVEV (reference sequence). This CDR3 contains 14 residues. V lost 6 bases and J lost 3, with 15 bases in between. The CDR3 nucleotides are TGTGCCAGCAGGTGGCAGGGGTCCTTCTACGAGCAGTACTTC. Translated: CASRWQGSFYEQYF.

The chain recombines TRBV28 with TRBJ1-4; D uncertain. Germline-derived CDR1 and CDR2 are MDHEN and SYDVKM. Trimming took off 5 bases at V and 1 base at J, with 11 bases between the two ends. The CDR3 loop spans 15 amino acids. CDR3 sequence (DNA): TGTGCCAGCAGTCGGACCAGACTAACTAATGAAAAACTGTTTTTT. Protein sequence: CASSRTRLTNEKLFF.

The J gene is TRBJ2-1, the V gene TRBV20-1; 7 bases align to TRBD2. Germline values: CDR1 DFQATT, CDR2 SNEGSKA (reference sequence). The V and J ends lost 4 bases and 13 bases, in that order; junction bases with no gene match: 4. The CDR3 is 10 residues long. The CDR3 spells CSATPGGQFF. The CDR3 DNA reads TGCAGTGCTACTCCGGGAGGACAGTTCTTC.

This sequence joins TRBV27 and TRBJ1-4, with D unresolved. V was pared by 5 bases and J by 8 bases, with 12 bases between. Germline V gene sequence: CDR1 MNHEY, CDR2 SMNVEV (reference sequence). This CDR3 is 13 amino acids long. CDR3 in amino acids: CASSRFLGEKLFF. The CDR3, as DNA: TGTGCCAGCAGTCGCTTTCTTGGGGAAAAACTGTTTTTT. The whole variable domain, remainder taken from reference TRBV27 and TRBJ1-4, is EAQVTQNPRYLITVTGKKLTVTCSQNMNHEYMSWYRQDPGLGLRQIYYSMNVEVTDKGDVPEGYKVSRKEKRNFPLILESPSPNQTSLYFCASSRFLGEKLFFGSGTQLSVL.

In its sample, this clone was seen once. This chain joins TRBV28 and TRBJ2-7, with D possibly being TRBD2 (7 bases). V was shortened by 7 bases and J by 3 bases, with 13 bases between the two germline ends. Germline V gene sequence: CDR1 MDHEN, CDR2 SYDVKM. This CDR3 region has 13 residues. The CDR3 DNA is TGTGCCAGCAAGATCGGGGGGCGCTACGAGCAGTACTTC. Translated: CASKIGGRYEQYF.

The chain carries TRBV2 and TRBJ1-5; TRBD1 might be the D (5 bases). The CDR3 totals 15 residues. Trimming stripped 4 bases from V and 6 bases from J, with 16 bases between. Looked up from germline, CDR1 is SNHLY and CDR2 is FYNNEI. CDR3 bases: TGTGCCAGCAGTGCGTCCAGGGTGTTGGGTCAGCCCCAGCATTTT. Translating it yields CASSASRVLGQPQHF.

The gene calls are TRBV29-1 and TRBJ2-1; D gene uncertain. V was cut by 0 bases and J by 3 bases, with 15 bases left in between. Germline V gives CDR1 SQVTM, CDR2 ANQGSEA. The CDR3 has 16 residues. CDR3 sequence (DNA): TGCAGCGTTGAAGATTTTGCGGAGAGAGGCTACAATGAGCAGTTCTTC. Translating gives CSVEDFAERGYNEQFF.

DNA of the CDR3: TGCGCCACTCAGGTATTCCCGGGACAGGGGGAGACCCAGTACTTC. Translation gives CATQVFPGQGETQYF. The chain is built from TRBV5-1 and TRBJ2-5; 10 nucleotides line up with TRBD1. This CDR3 is 15 amino acids long. Germline CDR1 and CDR2: SGHRS and YFSETQ. The J segment lost 5 bases and the V segment lost 9 bases, leaving 13 bases of the junction unmatched.

The rearrangement uses TRBV7-3 and TRBJ2-2; perhaps TRBD1 as D (6 bases). The CDR3 totals 16 residues. The germline V gene encodes CDR1 SGHTA and CDR2 FQGTGA. The V and J ends lost 5 bases and 3 bases respectively, with 16 bases between them. The CDR3 DNA reads TGTGCCAGCAGCCCAGGGGCGTCTGCTGACACCGGGGAGCTGTTTTTT. This gives the protein CASSPGASADTGELFF.

This rearrangement joins TRBV6-5 to TRBJ1-2; TRBD1 might be the D (6 bases). Germline CDR1 reads MNHEY; CDR2 reads SVGAGI. This CDR3 is 12 amino acids long. Between the trimmed V and J ends, which lost 7 bases and 6 bases, there was a span of 12 bases. DNA for the CDR3: TGTGCCAGCACCCCAGACAGGAATGGCTACACCTTC. This encodes CASTPDRNGYTF.

This clone has more than one count but fewer than ten. The chain uses TRBV7-9 and TRBJ1-2; perhaps TRBD1 as D (5 bases). V lost 7 bases to trimming and J lost 11 bases, with 20 bases between them. The CDR3 sequence is 13 residues long. Germline V gene data show CDR1 as SEHNR and CDR2 as FQNEAQ (reference sequence). CDR3 sequence: CASTDTAGRGYTF. In DNA, the CDR3 is TGTGCCAGCACCGATACGGCTGGTAGGGGTTACACCTTC.

The genes are TRBV9 and TRBJ2-7, with TRBD2 matching over 7 bases. The V and J ends lost 2 bases and 7 bases, in that order; junction bases with no gene match: 12. The CDR3 contains 15 residues. Germline CDR1 and CDR2: SGDLS and YYNGEE. CDR3: CASSVRSGAFWEQYF. CDR3 nucleotide sequence: TGTGCCAGCAGCGTCCGCAGCGGGGCTTTTTGGGAGCAGTACTTC.

This chain connects TRBV10-2 to TRBJ2-5; TRBD1 might be the D (5 bases). From germline, CDR1 is WSHSY and CDR2 SAAADI. Deletions cut 2 bases from V and 5 bases from J, with 9 bases between. The CDR3 has 13 residues. The CDR3 DNA is TGCGCCAGCAGTGAGGTGCAGGGCGAGACCCAGTACTTC. Amino acid sequence: CASSEVQGETQYF.

The rearrangement uses TRBV27 and TRBJ2-7; D is unclear. The CDR3 extends over 13 amino acids. Germline V CDR1 and CDR2: MNHEY, SMNVEV (reference sequence). The V end lost 6 bases, the J end lost 4 bases, and 13 bases lay between the germline ends. DNA for the CDR3: TGTGCCAGCAGCCAAGCGCGAGGATACGAGCAGTACTTC. Translated, it gives CASSQARGYEQYF.